Here is one T cell receptor beta chain with its context. Germline lookup yields CDR1 SQVTM and CDR2 ANQGSEA. The V gene lost 4 bases and the J gene lost 8 bases, with 3 bases spanning the gap. The CDR3 totals 9 residues. This specimen belongs to a study of cytotoxic CD8 clonotypes in ibrutinib-treated CLL. The protocol was immunoSEQ multiplex PCR, while the TCRdb copy is restricted to in-frame clones and leaves out a portion. The sample holds 9,300 or so clones, 61% seen once. This receptor was identified in a human donor with chronic lymphocytic leukemia. V and J are TRBV29-1 and TRBJ2-1; no clear D gene. Source: PBMCs, taken before ibrutinib treatment. CDR3 DNA: TGCAGCGTTGCGGATGAGCAGTTCTTC. Translating it yields CSVADEQFF.